The T cell receptor beta chain under discussion was sequenced for a study of blood T cell repertoires in COVID-19. Study overall: Material from acute and convalescent COVID-19 was sourced from the United States, Italy and Spain. T cells, B-cell-depleted T cells, or PBMCs provided the cDNA or gDNA that served as material.

V was trimmed by 1 base and J by 4 bases, leaving 11 bases between them. The CDR3 loop spans 14 amino acids. Germline CDR1 KGHSH, CDR2 LQKENI. Original processing notes: For nucleated cells, counts were estimated from reference gene primer amplification. Measured with immunoSEQ multiplex PCR; TCRdb has only the in-frame clones, and not every one. The V and J calls and the clone size are those of that table, but D and trimming were determined from the DNA. Of around 200,000 clones detected, roughly 83% appear once; the ten largest clones hold 5.5% to 7%. The source is a woman in her thirties or forties with COVID-19, enrolled during active disease. Sequencing was performed on peripheral blood. The genes are TRBV18 and TRBJ2-7, with D possibly TRBD1 on 5 matching bases. DNA of the CDR3: TGTGCCAGCTCACCACGCGACAGTGGGTACGAGCAGTACTTC. Translating it yields CASSPRDSGYEQYF.